This entry lists 24 T cell receptor beta chains sequenced from one sample in a study of blood T cell repertoires in COVID-19. The repertoire was sequenced with immunoSEQ multiplex PCR; TCRdb's copy has only in-frame clones and lacks some. This sample has about 150,000 clones; roughly 84% occur once, and the top ten carry approximately 5.3%. Input material: PBMCs or T cells enriched from blood (not recorded which). These receptors were obtained from a man aged 70-80 years who had been exposed to COVID-19.

The chain is built from TRBV24-1 and TRBJ2-7, with a possible D match to TRBD1 (6 bases). CDR1 and CDR2 (germline): KGHDR, SFDVKD. The germline V and J ends were trimmed by 3 bases and 7 bases, with 12 bases remaining between them. This CDR3 comprises 13 residues. The CDR3 here is CATSDGAGDEQYF. The CDR3 DNA reads TGTGCCACCAGTGATGGGGCAGGGGATGAGCAGTACTTC.

This clone has only a few counts. The V and J genes are TRBV5-3 and TRBJ2-5, with D possibly being TRBD2 (6 bases). TRBV5-3 is an open reading frame whose function is uncertain. This CDR3 comprises 15 residues. Trimming removed 0 bases from V and 1 base from J, with 10 bases in between. This CDR3 is CARSLALAVQETQYF. In DNA, the CDR3 is TGTGCCAGAAGCTTGGCCTTAGCGGTCCAAGAGACCCAGTACTTC.

The chain carries TRBV2 and TRBJ2-7, with 12 positions matching TRBD2. Germline trimming cut 6 bases from V and 5 bases from J; bases unmatched to any gene: 5. The germline gives CDR1 SNHLY, CDR2 FYNNEI. The CDR3 contains 14 residues. CDR3 loop: CASRRLAGAHEQYF. CDR3 nucleotide sequence: TGTGCCAGCAGAAGACTAGCGGGAGCCCACGAGCAGTACTTC.

The V and J genes are TRBV7-2 and TRBJ1-2; 9 bases line up with TRBD1. The CDR3 spans 18 residues. Trimming removed 5 bases from V and 2 bases from J; junction bases left unmatched: 15. Looked up from germline, CDR1 is SGHTA and CDR2 is FQGNSA. The CDR3 DNA reads TGTGCCAGCAGCCCCCGGGGGACAGGGAGAGGACCCAACTATGGCTACACCTTC. This sequence encodes CASSPRGTGRGPNYGYTF.

The J gene is TRBJ1-2, the V gene TRBV28, with D perhaps TRBD1 (5 bases). The CDR3 covers 15 residues. V was clipped by 10 bases and J by 4 bases, with 22 bases between them. CDR1 and CDR2 from the germline V gene are MDHEN and SYDVKM. CDR3 residues: CAIANARTRPYGYTF. The CDR3 region has the DNA TGTGCCATAGCCAACGCCCGGACAAGACCCTATGGCTACACCTTC.

The V call is TRBV7-2, the J call TRBJ1-1; TRBD1 aligns across 12 bases. Germline V gene lookup returns CDR1 SGHTA and CDR2 FQGNSA. Trimming took 3 bases from V and 9 from J; bases not matched to a gene: 11. CDR3 size: 16 residues. The CDR3, as DNA: TGTGCCAGCAGCTTTGGGACAGGGGGCGTAACTGGCAAAGCTTTCTTT. Translated, it gives CASSFGTGGVTGKAFF. Variable domain in full (rest from reference TRBV7-2 and TRBJ1-1): GAGVSQSPSNKVTEKGKDVELRCDPISGHTALYWYRQSLGQGLEFLIYFQGNSAPDKSGLPSDRFSAERTGGSVSTLTIQRTQQEDSAVYLCASSFGTGGVTGKAFFGQGTRLTVV.

The chain couples TRBV28 to TRBJ1-2, with 7 bases aligning to TRBD1. V lost 10 bases and J lost 8; bases outside the gene matches: 10. This CDR3 has 12 amino acids. Looked up from germline, CDR1 is MDHEN and CDR2 is SYDVKM. For the CDR3, the DNA is TGTGCCATCCGCGACAGGGAGGAGGGCTACACCTTC. Encoded protein: CAIRDREEGYTF.

This clone was seen a single time. The genes are TRBV11-2 and TRBJ1-3; D gene ambiguous. The CDR3 has 16 residues. V was pared by 5 bases and J by 0 bases, with 14 bases between. Germline V gene data show CDR1 as SGHAT and CDR2 as FQNNGV. The CDR3 sequence is CASSRRIINSGNTIYF. In nucleotides, the CDR3 is TGTGCCAGCAGCCGGAGGATCATCAACTCTGGAAACACCATATATTTT.

The chain uses TRBV18 and TRBJ1-2, with D uncertain. This CDR3 contains 15 residues. Trimming pared 3 bases from V and 4 bases from J, leaving 15 bases between. Germline loops: CDR1 KGHSH, CDR2 LQKENI. This chain's CDR3 is CASSPPSGSPYGYTF. The CDR3 coding sequence is TGTGCCAGCTCACCGCCTTCAGGCAGCCCCTATGGCTACACCTTC.

The chain uses TRBV28 and TRBJ2-6, with no clear D. The V end lost 5 bases, the J end lost 4 bases, and 12 bases lay between the germline ends. This CDR3 contains 15 residues. Germline values: CDR1 MDHEN, CDR2 SYDVKM. The CDR3 reads CASSPGPWGANVLTF. DNA for the CDR3: TGTGCCAGCAGTCCCGGTCCCTGGGGGGCCAACGTCCTGACTTTC.

This sequence joins TRBV5-1 and TRBJ2-7; D call uncertain. CDR1 is SGHRS, CDR2 YFSETQ, per germline. This CDR3 region has 11 residues. Trimming removed 0 bases from V and 5 bases from J, with 3 bases in between. CDR3 in DNA: TGCGCCAGCAGCTTGGCAGACGAGCAGTACTTC. Protein product: CASSLADEQYF. Filled out from reference TRBV5-1 and TRBJ2-7, the complete variable domain reads KAGVTQTPRYLIKTRGQQVTLSCSPISGHRSVSWYQQTPGQGLQFLFEYFSETQRNKGNFPGRFSGRQFSNSRSEMNVSTLELGDSALYLCASSLADEQYFGPGTRLTVT.

The rearrangement links TRBV30 to TRBJ1-2, with D possibly being TRBD1 (6 bases). CDR3 length: 14 amino acids. Trimming removed 3 bases at V and 4 bases at J, with 15 bases between. Per germline, CDR1 GTSNPN and CDR2 SVGIG (reference sequence). The CDR3 DNA is TGTGCCTGGAGCGCGGAGAACAGGGTCTATGGCTACACCTTC. Amino acids: CAWSAENRVYGYTF.

The V call is TRBV7-9, the J call TRBJ1-5; D is unclear. Looked up from germline, CDR1 is SEHNR and CDR2 is FQNEAQ (reference sequence). This CDR3 is built from 13 residues. V was clipped by 1 base and J by 7 bases, with 8 bases between them. The CDR3 DNA follows: TGTGCCAGCAGCTTAGACTCGTACCAGCCCCAGCATTTT. Its protein is CASSLDSYQPQHF.

This chain uses TRBV29-1 with TRBJ2-7, with TRBD1 matching 9 bases. Per the germline V gene, CDR1 is SQVTM and CDR2 is ANQGSEA. The ends lost 0 bases at V and 4 bases at J; junction bases unmatched: 13. CDR3 length: 17 amino acids. The CDR3 DNA sequence: TGCAGCGTTGAAGATCGGTCTGGGACAGGGCTTTTTTACGAGCAGTACTTC. It codes for CSVEDRSGTGLFYEQYF.

The chain links TRBV19 to TRBJ1-2; weak D call: TRBD1 (6 bases). Trimming cost V 4 bases and J 3 bases, with 18 bases left between them. There are 16 residues in the CDR3. Germline V gene sequence: CDR1 LNHDA, CDR2 SQIVND (reference sequence). The CDR3 nucleotides read TGTGCCAGTAGTACCCCAGGGGCGGACACCGACTATGGCTACACCTTC. Protein product: CASSTPGADTDYGYTF. The full variable domain, its missing parts supplied by reference TRBV19 and TRBJ1-2, is DGGITQSPKYLFRKEGQNVTLSCEQNLNHDAMYWYRQDPGQGLRLIYYSQIVNDFQKGDIAEGYSVSREKKESFPLTVTSAQKNPTAFYLCASSTPGADTDYGYTFGSGTRLTVV.

DNA of the CDR3: TGCGCCAGCAGCCAGGGGACTAGCGGGGAATACAATGAGCAGTTCTTC. It yields the protein CASSQGTSGEYNEQFF. This chain joins TRBV4-1 and TRBJ2-1, with 13 bases that match TRBD2. CDR1 and CDR2 (germline): MGHRA, YSYEKL. V trimming: 3 bases; J trimming: 4 bases; junction bases outside the gene matches: 3. The CDR3 length is 16 residues.

The V and J genes are TRBV2 and TRBJ1-5; D gene unclear. This CDR3 has 14 residues. Germline CDR1 and CDR2: SNHLY and FYNNEI. Trimming removed 7 bases from V and 4 bases from J, with 14 bases in between. DNA for the CDR3: TGTGCCAGCACCCAATGGGAGGGTAATCAGCCCCAGCATTTT. Its translation: CASTQWEGNQPQHF.

This clone was counted once. The rearrangement links TRBV7-9 to TRBJ2-3; 7 nucleotides match TRBD2. With 5 bases clipped from V and 6 bases from J, the junction kept 11 bases outside the gene matches. CDR1 and CDR2 (germline): SEHNR, FQNEAQ (reference sequence). This CDR3 spans 15 amino acids. In nucleotides, the CDR3 is TGTGCCAGCAGCCTCACGAGGACTAGGGCGGATACGCAGTATTTT. Its translation: CASSLTRTRADTQYF. Using reference TRBV7-9 and TRBJ2-3 for the parts outside the CDR3, the full variable domain is DTGVSQNPRHKITKRGQNVTFRCDPISEHNRLYWYRQTLGQGPEFLTYFQNEAQLEKSRLLSDRFSAERPKGSFSTLEIQRTEQGDSAMYLCASSLTRTRADTQYFGPGTRLTVL.

About this clone: Germline is not matched at one junction end, which may reflect a read error. The J gene is TRBJ2-7, the V gene TRBV12-3 or TRBV12-4, with 7 bases lining up with TRBD2. CDR3 length: 11 residues. This chain's CDR3 is CASSLGLAVTF. Written as DNA, the CDR3 is TGTGCCAGCAGCCTGGGGCTAGCGGTTACTTTC.

CDR3 bases: TGTGCCAGCAGTTCCTTACTCCAGGGGTTGTATGGCTACACCTTC. It is translated as CASSSLLQGLYGYTF. V and J are TRBV6-2 or TRBV6-3 and TRBJ1-2, with D tentatively TRBD1 (6 bases). The CDR3 length is 15 residues. V lost 4 bases and J lost 5, with 17 bases in between. CDR1 is MNHEY, CDR2 SVGEGT, per germline.

This chain joins TRBV5-4 and TRBJ2-7, with D hard to call. Per the germline V gene, CDR1 is SGHNT and CDR2 is YYREEE (reference sequence). The V end lost 3 bases, the J end lost 6 bases, and 10 bases lay between the germline ends. The CDR3 extends over 12 amino acids. CDR3 in DNA: TGTGCCAGCAGCTGGAGTGTCGGCGAGCAGTACTTC. This codes for CASSWSVGEQYF.

The chain employs TRBV28 and TRBJ1-2; tentatively, D is TRBD1 (5 bases). Between the trimmed V and J ends, which lost 6 bases and 0 bases, there was a span of 8 bases. Germline-derived CDR1 and CDR2 are MDHEN and SYDVKM. The CDR3 consists of 13 residues. In DNA, the CDR3 is TGTGCCAGCAGGTGGGGGGCTAACTATGGCTACACCTTC. Amino acids: CASRWGANYGYTF.

The J gene is TRBJ1-1, the V gene TRBV13; tentatively, D is TRBD1 (5 bases). The germline V gene encodes CDR1 PRHDT and CDR2 FYEKMQ (reference sequence). Deletions cut 7 bases from V and 3 bases from J, with 9 bases between. The CDR3 extends over 12 amino acids. CDR3 coding DNA: TGTGCCAGCACAGGGATGGACACTGAAGCTTTCTTT. This translates into CASTGMDTEAFF.

The V and J genes are TRBV5-5 and TRBJ2-7, with D possibly matching TRBD1 (6 bases). Deletions cut 0 bases from V and 5 bases from J, with 12 bases between. CDR3 size: 14 residues. Looked up from germline, CDR1 is SGHKS and CDR2 is YYEKEE (reference sequence). CDR3 coding DNA: TGTGCCAGCAGCTTGGTGTACAGGGCAAACGAGCAGTACTTC. Its protein product is CASSLVYRANEQYF.